Each of the 7 T cell receptor beta chains below was sequenced from the same sample in a study of tumor-infiltrating lymphocytes in primary liver carcinoma. It was unsorted whole blood that yielded blood RNA, and germline DNA was also extracted. TCR beta cDNA was prepared out of about 510 ng total RNA by means of a constant-region primer. It was through three nested multiplex PCR rounds of slightly modified ARM-PCR that TCR beta libraries arose. In the first two PCR rounds, TRBV1-TRBV30 forward primers were paired with a C-beta reverse primer, and each round lasted approximately 9 cycles. TCRdb processed the multiplex PCR reads anew with MiXCR; each CDR3 protein has one entry. The table includes around 330,000 distinct CDR3 sequences, about 62% detected once. The specimen was peripheral blood. These TCRs come from a middle-aged man with primary liver carcinoma and hepatitis B virus infection.

Worth noting for this clonotype: One end of the junction does not line up with germline, which may come from a read error. The gene calls are TRBV6-4 and TRBJ1-2; the D gene is possibly TRBD1 (5 bases). The CDR3 sequence is 13 residues long. The V gene's germline CDR1 is MRHNA and CDR2 SNTAGT. CDR3 sequence (DNA): TGTGCCAGCAGTGAAAGGGGCAGCTATTGCTACACCTTC. Protein sequence: CASSERGSYCYTF.

In its sample, this clonotype was seen many times. One end of the junction varies from germline; a read error may be responsible. The chain has TRBV6-1 and TRBJ2-5; TRBD1 or TRBD2 may be the D gene (6 bases each). The CDR3 sequence is 17 residues long. The V gene's germline CDR1 is MNHNS and CDR2 SASEGT. This CDR3 reads CASSVRRDNTLQQTQYF. The CDR3 DNA sequence: TGTGCCAGCAGTGTTCGGCGGGACAATACCCTCCAACAGACCCAGTACTTC.

For this clonotype: It may be a read error: a sequence one base away is much more abundant. The chain uses TRBV12-3 or TRBV12-4 and TRBJ2-1, with D tentatively TRBD2 (6 bases). V was clipped by 4 bases and J by 4 bases, with 11 bases between them. This CDR3 is 14 amino acids long. For the CDR3, the DNA is TGTGCCAGCAGTTCTGGAGGGTTTTACAATGAGCAGTTCTTC. Amino acids: CASSSGGFYNEQFF.

This clonotype was counted many times. V is TRBV29-1 and J is TRBJ2-7; D is unresolved. With 0 bases removed from V and 4 bases from J, the gap between germline ends came to 13 bases. The CDR3 loop spans 14 amino acids. Germline CDR1 is SQVTM and CDR2 is ANQGSEA. The CDR3 DNA is TGCAGCGTTGAAGATCCCGGCACGAATTACGAGCAGTACTTC. It yields the protein CSVEDPGTNYEQYF.

This clonotype was seen more than once but under ten times. The J gene is TRBJ1-6, the V gene TRBV12-3 or TRBV12-4; unclear D gene. V gave up 3 bases and J gave up 5 bases, with 8 bases separating them. The CDR3 covers 14 residues. CDR3 loop: CASSFSGNNSPLHF. CDR3 sequence (DNA): TGTGCCAGCAGTTTTTCGGGGAATAATTCACCCCTCCACTTT.

Points on this clonotype: This may be a read error: a much more frequent sequence differs by one nucleotide. The rearrangement uses TRBV4-1 and TRBJ2-3, with D tentatively TRBD2 (6 bases). CDR3 length equals 14 residues. The ends were cut back, 6 bases at V and 5 bases at J, with 15 bases in the middle. CDR1 is MGHRA, CDR2 YSYEKL, per germline. The CDR3 sequence: CASRLGGSGDTQYF. CDR3 coding DNA: TGCGCCAGCAGACTGGGAGGTTCGGGAGATACGCAGTATTTT.

In this sample, this clonotype turned up a few times. The chain uses TRBV7-9 and TRBJ2-2; D remains ambiguous. This CDR3 spans 13 amino acids. With 6 bases removed from V and 2 bases from J, the gap between germline ends came to 7 bases. CDR1 is SEHNR and CDR2 is FQNEAQ in the germline V gene (reference sequence). CDR3 region: CASSWGNTGELFF. The CDR3 coding sequence is TGTGCCAGCAGTTGGGGAAACACCGGGGAGCTGTTTTTT.